The T cell receptor (beta chain) described here comes from a study of blood T cell repertoires in COVID-19 (dated by TCRdb to 2018 to 2020). Study-wide context: Samples from collaborators originated in the United States, Italy and Spain and spanned both the acute and convalescent phases of COVID-19. The material from the prospective study consisted of cDNA or gDNA derived from T cells, B-cell-depleted T cells, or PBMCs. The dataset comprised deeply sampled blood TCRbeta repertoires from subjects exposed to, actively infected with, or recovered from COVID-19. The repertoires were released in a freely available public database intended as a resource for research on the immune response to SARS-CoV-2. The samples were drawn from two sources: the first 160 participants of the ongoing ImmuneRACE study, and fewer than 1,500 subjects contributed by 6 global collaborators. The sample metadata nearly always contained a de-identified subject ID, COVID-19 status, age in years and sex. HLA class I and class II types, where available, came from metadata supplied by the sample provider rather than from assay-based typing.

Collaborating institutions collected whole blood in K2EDTA tubes following their own protocols. Collaborator samples were shipped for TCRbeta analysis as frozen whole blood, isolated PBMCs, or DNA extracted from either sample type. From the germline V gene, CDR1 is MNHEY and CDR2 is SVGEGT. Counted from cysteine to phenylalanine, this CDR3 has 12 amino acids. The sequence is cut down to CDR3 DNA, 36 bases in frame from base 1. V and J lose 2 bases and 7 bases, and a span of 8 bases separates them. This clone turned up a few times. The specificity of this receptor is unknown. No per-base quality is available; no much larger clone lies one base away. What the study reported, not specific to this receptor: The amount of clinical and demographic metadata varied by source and participant and was provided uncurated.

The immunoSEQ Assay, a bias-controlled multiplex PCR, was used to amplify TCRbeta CDR3 regions from genomic DNA. In the authors' own workflow: The number of nucleated cells in each sample was estimated by amplification of reference gene primers within the assay. To quantify the absolute abundance of each unique TCRbeta CDR3 rearrangement, sequence reads were collapsed and filtered. For each sample, productive Simpson clonality was calculated as the square root of Simpson's diversity index across productive rearrangements. TCRdb took this table from immuneACCESS and kept in-frame rearrangements with V and J called. Such tables lack part of the clones; where checked against another copy, unresolved V genes explain under half of the gap, and the rest is unexplained. That table supplies the V and J calls and clone size; D and trimming were determined from the DNA. This sample lists roughly 52,000 clones; around nine tenths were detected once. Less than 4% of the sample is held by the ten biggest clonotypes.

This chain is built from TRBV6-2 or TRBV6-3 and TRBJ1-1; the D gene identity is not certain. This receptor was obtained from a man aged 50-59 years with acute or convalescent COVID-19. The sequencing input was peripheral blood. The nucleotides are TGTGCCAGCAGTTACCCGAAGCTTGAAGCTTTCTTT. It codes for CASSYPKLEAFF.